This entry describes one TCR beta chain. V was clipped by 8 bases and J by 0 bases, with 18 bases between them. This CDR3 has 16 amino acids. Per germline, CDR1 MDHEN and CDR2 SYDVKM. The assay was immunoSEQ multiplex PCR, and TCRdb's table has in-frame clones only and misses some. The sample consists of 30,000 to 45,000 clones, roughly four fifths of them appearing once. The sample originates from a study of immune evolution from preneoplasia to lung adenocarcinoma. The sample taken for sequencing was FFPE invasive lung adenocarcinoma tissue. The chain couples TRBV28 to TRBJ2-3; D remains unclear. This receptor was identified in a person between 55 and 69 years old with lung adenocarcinoma. CDR3 DNA sequence: TGTGCCAGCCTTCCTACCCTTGGGTCTAGCACAGATACGCAGTATTTT. As protein: CASLPTLGSSTDTQYF. Combining the CDR3 with reference TRBV28 and TRBJ2-3 gives the whole variable domain DVKVTQSSRYLVKRTGEKVFLECVQDMDHENMFWYRQDPGLGLRLIYFSYDVKMKEKGDIPEGYSVSREKKERFSLILESASTNQTSMYLCASLPTLGSSTDTQYFGPGTRLTVL.